The text below deals with one TCR beta chain. Antigen: not known. CDR1 is SNHLY and CDR2 is FYNNEI in the germline V gene. Between the trimmed V and J ends, which lost 8 bases and 0 bases, there was a span of 8 bases. This CDR3 region has 13 residues. The record originates from a study of beta chain features in type 1 diabetes. Expressed TCRB transcripts were sequenced, since all the RNA that had been isolated was reverse transcribed. Using immunoSEQ multiplex PCR, the repertoire was profiled, and TCRdb retains in-frame clones only, with some absent. The sample yields approximately 250,000 clones, 11% seen once. The study, taken as a whole, reports: Within the patient group, naive, central memory and Treg TCRB repertoires appeared more similar to each other than within healthy donors. When Type 1 diabetes patients were examined, their TCRB CDR3s proved moderately but significantly shorter in all four CD4+ subsets. Cells that show high TCR expression could be over-represented by cDNA sequencing. VDJ junctions from type 1 diabetes patients carried fewer insertions and larger deletions.

The specimen sequenced was naive CD4+ T cells from blood. This receptor was taken from a man between 25 and 39 years old with type 1 diabetes. The chain employs TRBV2 and TRBJ1-5; D gene unclear. The CDR3 DNA sequence: TGTGCCAGCTCGTCTTTTAGCAATCAGCCCCAGCATTTT. It translates to CASSSFSNQPQHF.